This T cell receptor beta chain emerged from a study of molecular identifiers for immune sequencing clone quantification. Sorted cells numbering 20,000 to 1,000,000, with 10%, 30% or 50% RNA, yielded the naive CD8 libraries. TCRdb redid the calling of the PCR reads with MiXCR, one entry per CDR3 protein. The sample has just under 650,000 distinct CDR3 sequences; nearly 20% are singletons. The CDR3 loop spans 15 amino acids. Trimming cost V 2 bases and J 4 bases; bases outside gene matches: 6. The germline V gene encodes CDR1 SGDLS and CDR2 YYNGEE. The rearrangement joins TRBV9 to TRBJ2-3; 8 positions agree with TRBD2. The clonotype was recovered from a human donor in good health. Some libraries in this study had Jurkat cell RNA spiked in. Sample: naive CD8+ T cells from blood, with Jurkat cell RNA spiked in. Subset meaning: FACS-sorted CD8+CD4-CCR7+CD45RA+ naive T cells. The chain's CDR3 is CASSVESGSADTQYF. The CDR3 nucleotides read TGTGCCAGCAGCGTGGAGAGCGGGAGTGCAGATACGCAGTATTTT.